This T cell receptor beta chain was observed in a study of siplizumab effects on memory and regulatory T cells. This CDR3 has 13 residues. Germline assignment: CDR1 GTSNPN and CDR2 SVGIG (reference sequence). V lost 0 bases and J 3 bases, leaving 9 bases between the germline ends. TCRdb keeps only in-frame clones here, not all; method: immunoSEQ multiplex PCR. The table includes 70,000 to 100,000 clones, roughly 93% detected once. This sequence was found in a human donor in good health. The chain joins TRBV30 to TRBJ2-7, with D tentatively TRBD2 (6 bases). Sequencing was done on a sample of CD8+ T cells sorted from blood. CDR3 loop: CAWSVSGIYEQYF. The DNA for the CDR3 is TGTGCCTGGAGTGTTAGCGGAATCTACGAGCAGTACTTC.